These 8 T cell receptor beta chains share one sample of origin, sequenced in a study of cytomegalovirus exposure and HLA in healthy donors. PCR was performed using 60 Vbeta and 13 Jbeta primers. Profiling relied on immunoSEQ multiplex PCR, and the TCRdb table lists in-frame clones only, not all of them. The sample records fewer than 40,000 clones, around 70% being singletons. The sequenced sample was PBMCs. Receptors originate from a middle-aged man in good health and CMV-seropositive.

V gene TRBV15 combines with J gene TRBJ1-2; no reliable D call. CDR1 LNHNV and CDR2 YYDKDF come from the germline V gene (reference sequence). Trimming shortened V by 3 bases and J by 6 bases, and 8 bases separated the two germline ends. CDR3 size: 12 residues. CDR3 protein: CATSRGPDGYTF. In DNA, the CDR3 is TGTGCCACCAGCAGGGGCCCCGATGGCTACACCTTC. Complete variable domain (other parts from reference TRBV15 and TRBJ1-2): DAMVIQNPRYQVTQFGKPVTLSCSQTLNHNVMYWYQQKSSQAPKLLFHYYDKDFNNEADTPDNFQSRRPNTSFCFLDIRSPGLGDTAMYLCATSRGPDGYTFGSGTRLTVV.

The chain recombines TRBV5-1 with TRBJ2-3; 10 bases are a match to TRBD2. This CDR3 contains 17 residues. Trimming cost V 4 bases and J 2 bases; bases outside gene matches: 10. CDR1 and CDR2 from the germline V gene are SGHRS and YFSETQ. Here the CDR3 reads CASSPRAAGGPTDTQYF. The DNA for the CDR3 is TGCGCCAGCAGCCCCAGGGCAGCGGGGGGGCCCACAGATACGCAGTATTTT. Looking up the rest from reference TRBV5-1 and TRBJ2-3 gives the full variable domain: KAGVTQTPRYLIKTRGQQVTLSCSPISGHRSVSWYQQTPGQGLQFLFEYFSETQRNKGNFPGRFSGRQFSNSRSEMNVSTLELGDSALYLCASSPRAAGGPTDTQYFGPGTRLTVL.

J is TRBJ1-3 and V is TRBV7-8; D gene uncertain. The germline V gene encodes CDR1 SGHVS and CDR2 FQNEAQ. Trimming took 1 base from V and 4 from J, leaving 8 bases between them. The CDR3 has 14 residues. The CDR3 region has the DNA TGTGCCAGCAGCTTAGTTTCGGTGGGAAACACCATATATTTT. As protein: CASSLVSVGNTIYF. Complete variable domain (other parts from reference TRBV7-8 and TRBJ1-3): GAGVSQSPRYKVAKRGQDVALRCDPISGHVSLFWYQQALGQGPEFLTYFQNEAQLDKSGLPSDRFFAERPEGSVSTLKIQRTQQEDSAVYLCASSLVSVGNTIYFGEGSWLTVV.

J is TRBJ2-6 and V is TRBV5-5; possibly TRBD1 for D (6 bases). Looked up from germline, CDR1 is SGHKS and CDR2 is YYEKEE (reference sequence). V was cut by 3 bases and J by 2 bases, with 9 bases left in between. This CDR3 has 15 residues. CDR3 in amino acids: CASSSRQAGANVLTF. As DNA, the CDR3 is TGTGCCAGCAGCTCCCGACAGGCTGGGGCCAACGTCCTGACTTTC.

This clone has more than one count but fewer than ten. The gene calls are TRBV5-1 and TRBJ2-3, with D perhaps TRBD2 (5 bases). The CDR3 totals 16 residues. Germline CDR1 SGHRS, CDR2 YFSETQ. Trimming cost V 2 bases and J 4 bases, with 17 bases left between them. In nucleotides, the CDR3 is TGCGCCAGCAGCTTATTCGGGGTTGGGGTCGCAGATACGCAGTATTTT. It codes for CASSLFGVGVADTQYF.

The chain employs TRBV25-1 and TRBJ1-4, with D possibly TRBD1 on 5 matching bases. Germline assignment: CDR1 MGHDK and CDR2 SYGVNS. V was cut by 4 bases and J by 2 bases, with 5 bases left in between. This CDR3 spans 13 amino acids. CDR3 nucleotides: TGTGCCAGCAGTGGACAGACTAATGAAAAACTGTTTTTT. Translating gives CASSGQTNEKLFF.

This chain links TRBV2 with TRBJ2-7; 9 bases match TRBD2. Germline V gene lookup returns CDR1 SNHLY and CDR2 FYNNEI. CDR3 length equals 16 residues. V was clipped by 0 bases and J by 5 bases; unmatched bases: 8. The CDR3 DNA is TGTGCCAGCAGTGAAGCGATGGCGGGGGGGGAAGACGAGCAGTACTTC. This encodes CASSEAMAGGEDEQYF.

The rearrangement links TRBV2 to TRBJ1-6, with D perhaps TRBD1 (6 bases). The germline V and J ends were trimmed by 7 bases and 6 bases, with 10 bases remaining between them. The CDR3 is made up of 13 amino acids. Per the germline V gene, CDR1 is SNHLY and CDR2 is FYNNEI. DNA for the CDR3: TGTGCCAGCATGCGGACAGCTAATTCACCCCTCCACTTT. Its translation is CASMRTANSPLHF. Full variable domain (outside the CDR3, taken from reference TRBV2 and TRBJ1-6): EPEVTQTPSHQVTQMGQEVILRCVPISNHLYFYWYRQILGQKVEFLVSFYNNEISEKSEIFDDQFSVERPDGSNFTLKIRSTKLEDSAMYFCASMRTANSPLHFGNGTRLTVT.